The 15 T cell receptor gamma chains in this list originate from one sample, sequenced in a study of intestinal T cells in coeliac disease. Genomic DNA came from ten approximately 4.8-µm formalin-fixed paraffin-embedded scrolls per case. The TRG library came from 200 to 250 ng of biopsy DNA amplified with LymphoTrack primers. TCRdb re-processed the multiplex PCR reads using CATT. The sample has some 1,000 gamma-chain clones; about 51% are singletons. Sequencing was done on a sample of a duodenal biopsy. These TCRs come from a human donor who served as a control with a normal duodenal biopsy, not a healthy volunteer.

This clone has just a few counts. This DNA translates differently at residue 2 from the TCRdb protein, which is that of a much larger clone; a read error is likely, and the protein shown is the DNA's own translation. The chain employs TRGV3 and TRGJ1 or TRGJ2. This CDR3 comprises 12 residues. Germline V CDR1 and CDR2: VTNTFY, YDVSTARD (reference sequence). The chain's CDR3 is CTTAPNYYKKLF. The CDR3, as DNA: TGTACCACCGCCCCTAATTATTATAAGAAACTCTTT.

This clone was found a few times. The protein given by TCRdb reflects a much larger clone and differs at residue 5 from this DNA's translation, likely from a read error; the protein shown is the DNA's translation. The rearrangement links TRGV4 to TRGJ1 or TRGJ2. Germline lookup yields CDR1 EGSTGY and CDR2 YDSYTSSV. This CDR3 spans 15 amino acids. The CDR3 reads CATWGGPSNYYKKLF. The CDR3 DNA sequence: TGTGCCACCTGGGGTGGGCCGTCTAATTATTATAAGAAACTCTTT.

In this sample, this clone is large. Other DNA sequences in this sample translate to the same CDR3. The chain uses TRGV9 and TRGJ1 or TRGJ2. Unmatched junction bases numbered 6, after V lost 3 bases and J lost 4 bases. The CDR3 has 13 amino acids. Germline CDR1 GITISATS, CDR2 ISYDGTV (reference sequence). In DNA, the CDR3 is TGTGCCTTGTGGGAGCCTCGGTATTATAAGAAACTCTTT. Translating gives CALWEPRYYKKLF.

This clone was seen a handful of times. The protein TCRdb gives is from a much larger clone and does not agree with this DNA's translation at residue 9, likely a read error; the protein shown here comes from the DNA. This chain connects TRGV4 to TRGJ1 or TRGJ2. The CDR3 runs 15 residues. Germline V gene data show CDR1 as EGSTGY and CDR2 as YDSYTSSV. The junction had 8 bases not matched to a gene; V was cut back by 0 bases and J by 3 bases. The DNA of the CDR3 is TGTGCCACCTGGGATGGGCCGTCTAGTTATTATAAGAAACTCTTT. Protein sequence: CATWDGPSSYYKKLF.

On this clone itself: A single base separates this from a much larger clone, so it may be a read error. In the same sample, other DNA sequences code for this CDR3. The chain uses TRGV9 and TRGJ1 or TRGJ2. CDR3 size: 13 residues. Germline V CDR1 and CDR2: GITISATS, ISYDGTV (reference sequence). The CDR3 DNA is TGTGCCTTGTGGGAGCCTCGGTATTATAAGAAGCTCTTT. Its protein is CALWEPRYYKKLF.

The gene calls are TRGV10 and TRGJ1 or TRGJ2. TRGV10 is reported as an ORF; its role is uncertain. V trimming: 8 bases; J trimming: 14 bases; junction bases outside the gene matches: 10. CDR3 length: 10 amino acids. This chain's CDR3 is CAAWGYSELF. CDR3 nucleotides: TGTGCTGCGTGGGGGTATTCAGAACTCTTT.

The rearrangement uses TRGV2 and TRGJP1. With 0 bases clipped from V and 14 bases from J, the junction kept 12 bases outside the gene matches. Germline V gene data show CDR1 as EGSNGY and CDR2 as YDSYNSKV. This CDR3 is 14 amino acids long. The CDR3 bases are TGTGCCACCTGGGACGGGCGGGACGTTGGTTTCAAGATATTT. Translated: CATWDGRDVGFKIF.

The chain links TRGV8 to TRGJP1. V trimming: 4 bases; J trimming: 8 bases; junction bases outside the gene matches: 13. Looked up from germline, CDR1 is VENAVY and CDR2 is YDSYNSRV. This CDR3 has 15 amino acids. The CDR3 is CATWDPPHAGWFKIF. DNA of the CDR3: TGTGCCACCTGGGACCCCCCTCACGCCGGTTGGTTCAAGATATTT.

Notes on this clone: A read error may be the cause here, since a much bigger clone is one base away. Other DNA sequences within the sample encode an identical CDR3. The CDR3 is CATNYYKKLF. The CDR3 region has the DNA TGTGCCACCAATTATTATAAGAAACTCTTC. The chain carries TRGV4 and TRGJ1 or TRGJ2. Germline assignment: CDR1 EGSTGY and CDR2 YDSYTSSV. This CDR3 spans 10 amino acids.

In this sample, this clone is large (0.1 to 1%). This chain links TRGV10 with TRGJ1 or TRGJ2. TRGV10 is given ORF status, its function remaining uncertain. The ends lost 12 bases at V and 4 bases at J; junction bases unmatched: 7. The CDR3 consists of 11 residues. CDR3 amino acids: CAALVYYKKLF. CDR3 nucleotides: TGTGCTGCTCTCGTCTATTATAAGAAACTCTTT.

In its sample, this clone was seen once. V and J are TRGV8 and TRGJ1 or TRGJ2. The CDR3 length is 15 residues. Germline-derived CDR1 and CDR2 are VENAVY and YDSYNSRV. V dropped 9 bases and J dropped 3; count of bases not matched to a gene: 17. In DNA form, the CDR3 reads TGTGCCACCGTTGGGATAAACGGGTTTTATTATAAGAAACTCTTT. The encoded protein is CATVGINGFYYKKLF.

The rearrangement uses TRGV3 and TRGJ1 or TRGJ2. CDR3 length equals 14 residues. The J segment lost 3 bases and the V segment lost 10 bases, leaving 15 bases of the junction unmatched. The germline V gene has CDR1 VTNTFY and CDR2 YDVSTARD (reference sequence). This CDR3 reads CATGTGGRYYKKLF. CDR3 nucleotide sequence: TGTGCCACTGGGACAGGCGGCCGTTATTATAAGAAACTCTTT.

The sample holds one count of this clone. A junction end diverges from the germline sequence, so it may reflect a read error. This chain joins TRGV10 and TRGJP1. TRGV10 has ORF status, its function being uncertain. The CDR3 sequence is 17 residues long. This CDR3 is CAASNRGLIPLGRFKIF. CDR3 DNA: TGTGCTGCGTCGAACAGGGGCCTAATACCACTTGGTCGGTTCAAGATATTT.

This clone is labeled as large. In DNA, the CDR3 is TGTGCCACCTGGGACAGTGCCACTGGTTGGTTCAAGATATTT. Residues: CATWDSATGWFKIF. The chain has TRGV3 and TRGJP1. The CDR3 covers 14 residues. Germline CDR1 and CDR2: VTNTFY and YDVSTARD (reference sequence). V lost 1 base, J lost 3 bases, and 2 bases stayed unmatched.

The V call is TRGV9, the J call TRGJ1 or TRGJ2. Trimming cost V 10 bases and J 12 bases; bases outside gene matches: 15. There are 11 residues in the CDR3. Germline loops: CDR1 GITISATS, CDR2 ISYDGTV (reference sequence). CDR3 in DNA: TGTGCCTTTGTGGGAGGTAAGGGGAAACTCTTT. This translates into CAFVGGKGKLF.